Presented here are 4 T cell receptor beta chains from one specimen sequenced in a study of OX40 agonist ivuxolimab in advanced cancers. This table comes from immunoSEQ multiplex PCR, and its TCRdb copy is limited to in-frame clones, with some not included. This repertoire shows fewer than 30,000 clones, around 85% found once; its top ten account for 25% to 30%. The material was CD4+ or CD8+ T cells sorted from blood, obtained in a trial of the OX40 agonist ivuxolimab. The receptors were sampled from an adult with an advanced solid tumor such as melanoma, head and neck, liver or kidney cancer.

The genes are TRBV28 and TRBJ1-2; weak D call: TRBD1 (5 bases). Deletions cut 3 bases from V and 4 bases from J, with 15 bases between. Germline CDR1 and CDR2: MDHEN and SYDVKM. The CDR3 length is 15 residues. The DNA for the CDR3 is TGTGCCAGCAGTTTGGGGGTGGGGAGCCTCTATGGCTACACCTTC. Translated: CASSLGVGSLYGYTF.

The chain carries TRBV28 and TRBJ1-5; the D gene is possibly TRBD1 (6 bases). CDR1 and CDR2 (germline): MDHEN, SYDVKM. The CDR3 contains 15 residues. V was clipped by 5 bases and J by 0 bases, with 11 bases between them. The CDR3, as DNA: TGTGCCAGCAGTCTGAAGGGGGATAGCAATCAGCCCCAGCATTTT. Protein product: CASSLKGDSNQPQHF.

The table lists this clone with a count of one. The chain is built from TRBV29-1 and TRBJ2-1; tentative D call: TRBD1 (5 bases). CDR3 length: 13 amino acids. Germline V CDR1 and CDR2: SQVTM, ANQGSEA. The V end was cut by 7 bases, the J end by 5 bases, with 15 bases between. The CDR3 spells CSDTGAANNEQFF. The CDR3 bases are TGCAGCGATACAGGAGCCGCCAACAATGAGCAGTTCTTC.

The chain carries TRBV6-5 and TRBJ1-2, with D perhaps matching TRBD1 (6 bases). The V and J ends lost 5 bases and 5 bases respectively, with 12 bases between them. The CDR3 runs to 13 residues. The germline CDR1 and CDR2 sequences are MNHEY and SVGAGI. The CDR3 nucleotides read TGTGCCAGCAGTACGGGACATGGGTATGGCTACACCTTC. Protein sequence: CASSTGHGYGYTF.